This T cell receptor beta chain came from a study of blood T cell repertoires in COVID-19. The germline V gene encodes CDR1 GTSNPN and CDR2 SVGIG (reference sequence). The V end lost 8 bases, the J end lost 3 bases, and 16 bases lay between the germline ends. The CDR3 totals 13 residues. This table comes from immunoSEQ multiplex PCR, and its TCRdb copy is limited to in-frame clones, with some not included. The table includes around 200,000 clones, over 80% detected once. The gene calls are TRBV30 and TRBJ1-2, with D tentatively TRBD1 (5 bases). Sequencing was done on a sample of peripheral blood. The source of this sequence is a human donor in a cohort sampled during active COVID-19. CDR3 sequence (DNA): TGTGCCGGGACCCTGACTGTGGACTATGGCTACACCTTC. Translating gives CAGTLTVDYGYTF.